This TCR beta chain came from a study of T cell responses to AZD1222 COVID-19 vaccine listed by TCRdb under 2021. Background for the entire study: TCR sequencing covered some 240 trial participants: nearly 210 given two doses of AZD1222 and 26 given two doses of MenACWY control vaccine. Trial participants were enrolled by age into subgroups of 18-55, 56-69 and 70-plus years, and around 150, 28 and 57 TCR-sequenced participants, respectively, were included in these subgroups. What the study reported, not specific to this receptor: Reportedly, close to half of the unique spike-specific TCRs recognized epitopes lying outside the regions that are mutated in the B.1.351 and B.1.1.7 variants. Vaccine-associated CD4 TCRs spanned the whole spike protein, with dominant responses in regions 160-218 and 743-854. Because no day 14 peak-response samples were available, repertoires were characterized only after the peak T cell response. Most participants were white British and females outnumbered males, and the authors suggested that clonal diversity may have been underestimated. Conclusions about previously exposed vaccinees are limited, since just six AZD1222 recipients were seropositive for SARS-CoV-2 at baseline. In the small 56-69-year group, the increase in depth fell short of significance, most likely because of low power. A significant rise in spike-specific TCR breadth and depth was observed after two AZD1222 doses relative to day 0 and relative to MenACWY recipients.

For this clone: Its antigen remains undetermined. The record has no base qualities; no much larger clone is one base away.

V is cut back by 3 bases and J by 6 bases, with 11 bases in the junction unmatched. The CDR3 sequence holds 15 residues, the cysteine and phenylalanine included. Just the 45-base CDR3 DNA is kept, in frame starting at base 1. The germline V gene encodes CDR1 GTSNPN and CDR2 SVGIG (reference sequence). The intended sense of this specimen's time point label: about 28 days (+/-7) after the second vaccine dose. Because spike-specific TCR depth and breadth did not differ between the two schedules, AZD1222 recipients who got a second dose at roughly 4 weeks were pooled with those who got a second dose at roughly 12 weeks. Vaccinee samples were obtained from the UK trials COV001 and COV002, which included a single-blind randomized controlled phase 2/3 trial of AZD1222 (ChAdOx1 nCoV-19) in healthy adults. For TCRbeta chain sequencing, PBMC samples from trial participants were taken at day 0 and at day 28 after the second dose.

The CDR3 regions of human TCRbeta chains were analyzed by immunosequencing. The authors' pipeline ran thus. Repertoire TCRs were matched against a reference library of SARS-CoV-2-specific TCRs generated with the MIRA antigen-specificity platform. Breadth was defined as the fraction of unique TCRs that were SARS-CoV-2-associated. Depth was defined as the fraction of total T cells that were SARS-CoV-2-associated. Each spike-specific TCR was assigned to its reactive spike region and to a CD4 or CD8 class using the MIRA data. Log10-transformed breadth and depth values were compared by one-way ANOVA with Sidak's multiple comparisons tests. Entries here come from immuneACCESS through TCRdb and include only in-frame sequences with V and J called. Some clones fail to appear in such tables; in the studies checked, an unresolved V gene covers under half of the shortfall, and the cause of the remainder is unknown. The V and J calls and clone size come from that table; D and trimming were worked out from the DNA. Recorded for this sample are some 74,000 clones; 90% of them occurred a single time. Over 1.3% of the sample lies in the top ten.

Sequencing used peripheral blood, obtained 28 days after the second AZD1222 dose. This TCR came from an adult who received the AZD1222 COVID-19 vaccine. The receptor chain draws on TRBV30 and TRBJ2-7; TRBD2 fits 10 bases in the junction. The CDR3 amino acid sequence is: CAWSLMPSGGGEQYF. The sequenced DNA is TGTGCCTGGAGCTTAATGCCTAGCGGGGGAGGCGAGCAGTACTTC.